Following are 23 T cell receptor beta chains from one sample sequenced in a study of Ad26.COV2.S vaccination and SARS-CoV-2 variants. TCRdb's table, derived via immunoSEQ multiplex PCR, lists solely in-frame clones and lacks some. This sample has around 100,000 clones, with over 60% found just once. Here the sequenced sample was peripheral blood, taken after recovery from COVID-19. These TCRs come from a human donor who had recovered from COVID-19.

This clone was recorded a few times. V and J are TRBV13 and TRBJ1-6; TRBD1 matches 7 bases. V shed 5 bases, J shed 8 bases, and the junction held 12 bases outside the gene matches. In germline, CDR1 is PRHDT, CDR2 FYEKMQ (reference sequence). CDR3 length: 16 amino acids. The CDR3 sequence is CASSRQGLLLDSPLHF. The CDR3 DNA is TGTGCCAGCAGCCGACAGGGACTTTTATTGGATTCACCCCTCCACTTT.

The chain carries TRBV4-1 and TRBJ2-2; D is unresolved. Germline V gives CDR1 MGHRA, CDR2 YSYEKL. The CDR3 covers 13 residues. Trimming removed 4 bases at V and 6 bases at J, with 9 bases between. The CDR3 DNA reads TGCGCCAGCAGCCCTTGGTGGTCCGGGGAGCTGTTTTTT. As protein: CASSPWWSGELFF.

This CDR3 reads CASRGGTTYNEQFF. Here the CDR3 DNA reads TGTGCCAGCAGAGGGGGAACTACCTACAATGAGCAGTTCTTC. The rearrangement links TRBV2 to TRBJ2-1; perhaps TRBD1 as D (6 bases). CDR1 and CDR2 (germline): SNHLY, FYNNEI. V lost 6 bases and J lost 2, with 11 bases in between. The CDR3 has 14 residues.

The chain links TRBV6-5 to TRBJ1-1, with unresolved D. Trimming removed 0 bases at V and 0 bases at J, with 8 bases between. Germline V gene sequence: CDR1 MNHEY, CDR2 SVGAGI. CDR3 length: 15 amino acids. The CDR3 coding sequence is TGTGCCAGCAGTTACTCGGCAGCCTTGAACACTGAAGCTTTCTTT. Amino acids: CASSYSAALNTEAFF.

The gene calls are TRBV5-1 and TRBJ1-1; D gene unclear. This CDR3 is built from 15 residues. Per germline, CDR1 SGHRS and CDR2 YFSETQ. Trimming pared 5 bases from V and 0 bases from J, leaving 14 bases between. CDR3: CASRVALGLNTEAFF. The CDR3 DNA follows: TGCGCCAGCAGAGTTGCCCTGGGGTTGAACACTGAAGCTTTCTTT.

The chain links TRBV6-1 to TRBJ1-3, with D possibly matching TRBD1 (5 bases). Germline CDR1 is MNHNS and CDR2 is SASEGT. CDR3 length: 14 amino acids. V gave up 6 bases and J gave up 0 bases, with 9 bases separating them. CDR3 sequence: CASSPGFSGNTIYF. The CDR3 nucleotides are TGTGCCAGCAGCCCAGGGTTCTCTGGAAACACCATATATTTT.

This chain links TRBV6-5 with TRBJ1-5; TRBD1 is a possible D gene (5 bases). With 6 bases removed from V and 5 bases from J, the gap between germline ends came to 14 bases. The CDR3 loop spans 14 amino acids. The germline CDR1 and CDR2 sequences are MNHEY and SVGAGI. The CDR3 DNA is TGTGCCAGCAGCCAAACAGGCCGCGATCAGCCCCAGCATTTT. Translated, it gives CASSQTGRDQPQHF.

The rearrangement uses TRBV7-2 and TRBJ2-3; D may correspond to TRBD1 or TRBD2 (5 bases each). This CDR3 has 16 residues. The V end lost 0 bases, the J end lost 4 bases, and 14 bases lay between the germline ends. The germline CDR1 and CDR2 sequences are SGHTA and FQGNSA. The CDR3 DNA reads TGTGCCAGCAGCTTAGCCCTCCACGGGGCGGCAGATACGCAGTATTTT. This codes for CASSLALHGAADTQYF.

The chain carries TRBV2 and TRBJ2-1, with 7 nucleotides matching TRBD1. Germline V CDR1 and CDR2: SNHLY, FYNNEI. V shed 7 bases and J 5 bases; nucleotides not matched to a gene: 5. The CDR3 sequence is 13 residues long. CDR3 residues: CASTPGQNNEQFF. The DNA of the CDR3 is TGTGCCAGCACGCCGGGACAGAACAATGAGCAGTTCTTC.

V and J are TRBV3-1 (or the pseudogene TRBV3-2) and TRBJ1-2; possibly TRBD1 for D (6 bases). V lost 2 bases and J lost 4, with 14 bases in between. The CDR3 is made up of 15 amino acids. CDR1 is LGHDT and CDR2 is YNNKEL in the germline V gene (reference sequence). The CDR3 DNA sequence: TGTGCCAGCAGCCAAACGCTTGGGGGCGGCTATGGCTACACCTTC. This encodes CASSQTLGGGYGYTF.

The chain uses TRBV14 and TRBJ2-1; 12 positions agree with TRBD1. V was pared by 6 bases and J by 9 bases, with 18 bases of the junction left unmatched. Germline lookup yields CDR1 SGHDN and CDR2 FVKESK. The CDR3 spans 18 residues. The CDR3: CASSPSRGQGAARFEQFF. The CDR3 DNA is TGTGCCAGCAGTCCGTCGAGGGGACAGGGGGCCGCCAGGTTTGAGCAGTTCTTC. The full variable domain, with the rest looked up from reference TRBV14 and TRBJ2-1, is EAGVTQFPSHSVIEKGQTVTLRCDPISGHDNLYWYRRVMGKEIKFLLHFVKESKQDESGMPNNRFLAERTGGTYSTLKVQPAELEDSGVYFCASSPSRGQGAARFEQFFGPGTRLTVL.

V and J are TRBV30 and TRBJ1-2, with unresolved D. This CDR3 spans 14 amino acids. Germline-derived CDR1 and CDR2 are GTSNPN and SVGIG (reference sequence). V lost 2 bases to trimming and J lost 5 bases, with 15 bases between them. This CDR3 reads CAWSRAPNEYGYTF. The CDR3 DNA follows: TGTGCCTGGAGTAGGGCACCCAACGAGTATGGCTACACCTTC.

The genes are TRBV6-5 and TRBJ2-4, with a weak D call TRBD1 (6 bases). The V gene's germline CDR1 is MNHEY and CDR2 SVGAGI. Between the trimmed V and J ends, which lost 8 bases and 1 base, there was a span of 12 bases. This CDR3 has 14 residues. CDR3 nucleotides: TGTGCCAGCGGTCACAGGGTGGCCAAAAACATTCAGTACTTC. It is translated as CASGHRVAKNIQYF.

The chain uses TRBV29-1 and TRBJ1-2; no clear D gene. Trimming shortened V by 3 bases and J by 0 bases, and 11 bases separated the two germline ends. The length of the CDR3 is 14 residues. Germline CDR1 is SQVTM and CDR2 is ANQGSEA. In DNA form, the CDR3 reads TGCAGCGTTGACCTTGGGTTTTCTAACTATGGCTACACCTTC. Encoded protein: CSVDLGFSNYGYTF. The full variable domain, in which reference TRBV29-1 and TRBJ1-2 provide the parts outside the CDR3, is SAVISQKPSRDICQRGTSLTIQCQVDSQVTMMFWYRQQPGQSLTLIATANQGSEATYESGFVIDKFPISRPNLTFSTLTVSNMSPEDSSIYLCSVDLGFSNYGYTFGSGTRLTVV.

This rearrangement joins TRBV24-1 to TRBJ2-3, with 8 bases that match TRBD1. The CDR3 spans 14 residues. Germline V CDR1 and CDR2: KGHDR, SFDVKD. V lost 9 bases to trimming and J lost 2 bases; unmatched junction nucleotides: 6. The CDR3 coding sequence is TGTGCCACCCCGACAGGGGACGCCACAGATACGCAGTATTTT. This encodes CATPTGDATDTQYF.

V usage is TRBV3-1 (or the pseudogene TRBV3-2) and J usage is TRBJ1-3; no clear D. CDR3 length: 15 amino acids. Germline V gives CDR1 LGHDT, CDR2 YNNKEL (reference sequence). With 0 bases removed from V and 3 bases from J, the gap between germline ends came to 9 bases. The CDR3 here is CASSQDYGVGNTIYF. Here the CDR3 DNA reads TGTGCCAGCAGCCAAGATTACGGGGTTGGAAACACCATATATTTT.

The chain has TRBV5-1 and TRBJ1-6; 9 bases are shared with TRBD1. The CDR3 has 15 residues. J lost 9 bases, V lost 3 bases, and 7 bases had no gene match. The germline V gene has CDR1 SGHRS and CDR2 YFSETQ. Here the CDR3 DNA reads TGCGCCAGCAGCTGGGACAGGGAGAGAGGTTCACCCCTCCACTTT. It encodes CASSWDRERGSPLHF.

The chain combines TRBV5-1 with TRBJ2-7, with D perhaps being TRBD1 or TRBD2 (5 bases each). V dropped 4 bases and J dropped 4 bases, with 15 bases sitting between them. This CDR3 spans 14 amino acids. Germline values: CDR1 SGHRS, CDR2 YFSETQ. The CDR3 coding sequence is TGCGCCAGCAGCGCTGGGGGTGGGGAGTACGAGCAGTACTTC. Protein sequence: CASSAGGGEYEQYF.

The rearrangement joins TRBV4-2 to TRBJ2-3, with D possibly being TRBD1 or TRBD2 (5 bases each). The germline gives CDR1 LGHNA, CDR2 YNFKEQ. The CDR3 runs 14 residues. Trimming took off 1 base at V and 2 bases at J, with 7 bases between the two ends. CDR3 loop: CASSQGGATDTQYF. In DNA form, the CDR3 reads TGTGCCAGCAGCCAAGGAGGGGCCACAGATACGCAGTATTTT.

The chain couples TRBV6-5 to TRBJ1-3; the D is unclear. The CDR3 spans 15 residues. The V gene's germline CDR1 is MNHEY and CDR2 SVGAGI. V gave up 5 bases and J gave up 0 bases, with 11 bases separating them. DNA of the CDR3: TGTGCCAGCAGTCCTTTTTCTAACTCTGGAAACACCATATATTTT. This sequence encodes CASSPFSNSGNTIYF.

The CDR3, as DNA: TGTGCCAGCAGCTTCGGTACGGGGGGAATCTACGAGCAGTACTTC. Residues: CASSFGTGGIYEQYF. The rearrangement joins TRBV7-2 to TRBJ2-7; TRBD2 agrees at 7 bases. This CDR3 spans 15 amino acids. Germline CDR1 and CDR2: SGHTA and FQGNSA. With 3 bases clipped from V and 3 bases from J, the junction kept 8 bases outside the gene matches.

The rearrangement uses TRBV4-2 and TRBJ2-5; 7 bases map to TRBD2. Germline CDR1 and CDR2: LGHNA and YNFKEQ. The CDR3 is 14 residues long. With 4 bases clipped from V and 5 bases from J, the junction kept 7 bases outside the gene matches. The CDR3 spells CASSPGLGGETQYF. The CDR3 DNA is TGTGCCAGCAGCCCAGGACTAGGAGGGGAGACCCAGTACTTC.

The rearrangement joins TRBV6-6 to TRBJ1-2; 9 nucleotides agree with TRBD1. CDR1 and CDR2 from the germline V gene are MNHNY and SVGAGI (reference sequence). Unmatched junction bases numbered 1, after V lost 2 bases and J lost 3 bases. The CDR3 is 14 amino acids. The CDR3: CASSYRDRDYGYTF. For the CDR3, the DNA is TGTGCCAGCAGTTACCGGGACAGGGACTATGGCTACACCTTC.